A single sample gave rise to the 8 T cell receptor beta chains below, sequenced in a study of beta chain features in type 1 diabetes. Whole-study findings and limits: All four CD4+ subsets of Type 1 diabetes patients contained TCRB CDR3s that were moderately but significantly shorter.

Their cognate antigens are unknown. The isolated RNA, all of it, was reverse transcribed, so expressed TCRB transcripts were what got sequenced. Profiled with immunoSEQ multiplex PCR; TCRdb holds only in-frame clones, not every one. Counted here are roughly 730,000 clones, 10% to 15% occurring once; the ten biggest clones make up less than 0.025%. The sequencing sample was made of naive CD4+ T cells from blood. These receptors all stem from a man between 18 and 29 years old with type 1 diabetes.

J is TRBJ2-3 and V is TRBV30; TRBD2 aligns across 9 bases. With 1 base clipped from V and 0 bases from J, the junction kept 5 bases outside the gene matches. Germline V gene data show CDR1 as GTSNPN and CDR2 as SVGIG (reference sequence). CDR3 length: 16 residues. The CDR3 nucleotides read TGTGCCTGGAGTGGTCTAGGACTAGCGAGCACAGATACGCAGTATTTT. It translates to CAWSGLGLASTDTQYF.

This clone appeared a few times. The chain recombines TRBV6-6 with TRBJ2-1, with D possibly TRBD2 on 5 matching bases. Germline lookup yields CDR1 MNHNY and CDR2 SVGAGI (reference sequence). This CDR3 region has 15 residues. Trimming shortened V by 4 bases and J by 8 bases, and 18 bases separated the two germline ends. The CDR3 region is CASSSGTAGKDEQFF. DNA of the CDR3: TGTGCCAGCAGTTCCGGAACCGCGGGTAAAGATGAGCAGTTCTTC.

The chain links TRBV30 to TRBJ1-5; tentatively, D is TRBD1 (6 bases). The V and J ends lost 4 bases and 4 bases respectively, with 14 bases between them. This CDR3 comprises 14 residues. Looked up from germline, CDR1 is GTSNPN and CDR2 is SVGIG (reference sequence). The CDR3 sequence is CAWKGPQGNQPQHF. The CDR3 DNA follows: TGTGCCTGGAAGGGACCACAGGGAAATCAGCCCCAGCATTTT. Based on the CDR3 plus reference TRBV30 and TRBJ1-5, the full variable domain is SQTIHQWPATLVQPVGSPLSLECTVEGTSNPNLYWYRQAAGRGLQLLFYSVGIGQISSEVPQNLSASRPQDRQFILSSKKLLLSDSGFYLCAWKGPQGNQPQHFGDGTRLSIL.

The genes are TRBV10-3 and TRBJ1-5; D possibly corresponds to TRBD1 (5 bases). Deletions cut 6 bases from V and 2 bases from J, with 14 bases between. This CDR3 comprises 15 residues. The V gene's germline CDR1 is ENHRY and CDR2 SYGVKD. CDR3 region: CAISDQVTGNQPQHF. The CDR3 nucleotides read TGTGCCATCAGCGACCAGGTGACAGGCAATCAGCCCCAGCATTTT.

This rearrangement joins TRBV19 to TRBJ1-1; the D gene is possibly TRBD1 (5 bases). The CDR3 totals 18 residues. Germline CDR1 LNHDA, CDR2 SQIVND (reference sequence). Deletions cut 2 bases from V and 0 bases from J, with 19 bases between. DNA for the CDR3: TGTGCCAGTAGTATATTGGGGGGACGCACCAAATTGAACACTGAAGCTTTCTTT. This encodes CASSILGGRTKLNTEAFF.

This clone occurred a few times. V and J are TRBV29-1 and TRBJ1-4, with TRBD1 matching over 7 bases. V lost 7 bases and J lost 3; bases outside the gene matches: 5. This CDR3 region has 13 residues. Germline V lookup: CDR1 SQVTM, CDR2 ANQGSEA. The CDR3 nucleotides are TGCAGCGCTCGACAGGGATCTAATGAAAAACTGTTTTTT. Encoded protein: CSARQGSNEKLFF.

The rearrangement links TRBV6-1 to TRBJ1-5, with TRBD1 matching over 12 bases. This CDR3 is 15 amino acids long. Per germline, CDR1 MNHNS and CDR2 SASEGT. The V segment lost 5 bases and the J segment 6 bases; nucleotides outside the gene matches: 5. CDR3 sequence (DNA): TGTGCCAGCAGTACGGGACAGGGGGCCTTTCAGCCCCAGCATTTT. Translating gives CASSTGQGAFQPQHF.

This chain uses TRBV28 with TRBJ2-4; D might be TRBD1 (5 bases). V lost 3 bases and J 0 bases, leaving 9 bases between the germline ends. CDR1 and CDR2 from the germline V gene are MDHEN and SYDVKM. The CDR3 has 15 residues. CDR3 residues: CASSFTDIAKNIQYF. As DNA, the CDR3 is TGTGCCAGCAGTTTCACGGACATAGCCAAAAACATTCAGTACTTC.